Below are 31 T cell receptor beta chains sequenced from a single sample in a study of blood T cells in healthy people across ages. A second 7 to 11 cycle PCR used barcoded and J-beta primers. A single record per CDR3 protein comes from TCRdb applying MiXCR to the 5' RACE reads. Of more than 650,000 distinct CDR3 sequences listed, 22% are singletons. The specimen was blood. Every receptor here comes from a man between 65 and 85 years old in good health.

The V call is TRBV7-3, the J call TRBJ2-3; tentative D call: TRBD2 (5 bases). Trimming shortened V by 5 bases and J by 4 bases, and 19 bases separated the two germline ends. Germline values: CDR1 SGHTA, CDR2 FQGTGA. This CDR3 is 16 amino acids long. The CDR3 here is CASSPQEASRADTQYF. Written as DNA, the CDR3 is TGTGCCAGCAGCCCCCAGGAGGCGTCTCGGGCAGATACGCAGTATTTT.

This clonotype was detected only once. The chain joins TRBV28 to TRBJ2-5; D may be TRBD1 or TRBD2 (6 bases each). The V gene lost 7 bases and the J gene lost 3 bases, with 15 bases spanning the gap. This CDR3 comprises 14 residues. CDR1 and CDR2 (germline): MDHEN, SYDVKM. The CDR3: CASMQGRHKETQYF. CDR3 DNA sequence: TGTGCCAGCATGCAGGGGAGGCACAAAGAGACCCAGTACTTC.

The chain carries TRBV18 and TRBJ2-1, with D perhaps TRBD1 (6 bases). CDR1 is KGHSH, CDR2 LQKENI, per germline. This CDR3 is 14 amino acids long. The ends were cut back, 5 bases at V and 2 bases at J, with 10 bases in the middle. CDR3 nucleotide sequence: TGTGCCAGCTCATACAGGGTTGCCTACAATGAGCAGTTCTTC. As protein: CASSYRVAYNEQFF.

This clonotype turned up a few times. The rearrangement joins TRBV11-3 to TRBJ1-2; no definite D call. From germline, CDR1 is SGHNT and CDR2 YENEEA. The CDR3 extends over 14 amino acids. V dropped 1 base and J dropped 2 bases, with 8 bases sitting between them. The CDR3 here is CASSLGPTNYGYTF. CDR3 DNA sequence: TGTGCCAGCAGCTTAGGACCGACGAACTATGGCTACACCTTC.

The table lists this clonotype with a few counts. The rearrangement links TRBV7-9 to TRBJ1-1; D is undetermined. Trimming shortened V by 5 bases and J by 5 bases, and 15 bases separated the two germline ends. CDR1 and CDR2 (germline): SEHNR, FQNEAQ (reference sequence). The CDR3 sequence is 14 residues long. The CDR3 region is CASSPHLIGTEAFF. The CDR3 region has the DNA TGTGCCAGCAGCCCACACTTAATTGGGACTGAAGCTTTCTTT.

This clonotype turned up a few times. This rearrangement joins TRBV5-6 to TRBJ2-1; TRBD1 agrees at 9 bases. CDR1 and CDR2 from the germline V gene are SGHDT and YYEEEE. V gave up 3 bases and J gave up 4 bases; unmatched junction bases: 8. There are 16 residues in the CDR3. The CDR3 here is CASSSKQGAGYNEQFF. CDR3 sequence (DNA): TGTGCCAGCAGCTCAAAACAGGGGGCGGGGTACAATGAGCAGTTCTTC.

The V gene is TRBV7-9, the J gene TRBJ1-4, with D perhaps matching TRBD1 (6 bases). The CDR3 has 16 amino acids. Germline V lookup: CDR1 SEHNR, CDR2 FQNEAQ (reference sequence). Trimming took 10 bases from V and 4 from J, leaving 22 bases between them. The CDR3 is CATDLGGTGLNEKLFF. The CDR3, as DNA: TGTGCCACCGACCTTGGAGGAACAGGGCTTAATGAAAAACTGTTTTTT.

This clonotype was detected only a few times. V usage is TRBV7-9 and J usage is TRBJ2-5; D might be TRBD2 (6 bases). The closer fit of TRBJ2-1 to the DNA end suggests the J call may be wrong. The V gene's germline CDR1 is SEHNR and CDR2 FQNEAQ (reference sequence). The CDR3 spans 15 residues. The DNA of the CDR3 is TGTGCCAGCAGCTTGCGGGGATACCGTTTGGATGAGCAGTTCTTC. Translation: CASSLRGYRLDEQFF.

This chain links TRBV7-2 with TRBJ2-1, with D perhaps assigned TRBD1 or TRBD2 (5 bases each). V was cut by 1 base and J by 0 bases, with 10 bases left in between. The CDR3 covers 16 residues. CDR1 and CDR2 (germline): SGHTA, FQGNSA. CDR3 region: CASSLGGDPSYNEQFF. CDR3 coding DNA: TGTGCCAGCAGCTTAGGAGGGGACCCCTCCTACAATGAGCAGTTCTTC.

This sequence joins TRBV10-3 and TRBJ1-4, with 7 bases matching TRBD1. CDR3 length: 13 amino acids. After removal of 11 bases from V and 4 bases from J, the junction contained 7 bases not matched to a gene. Germline V lookup: CDR1 ENHRY, CDR2 SYGVKD. The CDR3 bases are TGTGCCGCCCGGGACAGCGATAATGAAAAACTGTTTTTT. Protein sequence: CAARDSDNEKLFF.

This clonotype has just a few counts. The chain uses TRBV28 and TRBJ2-7; 9 bases agree with TRBD1. The trim removed 8 bases at V and 2 bases at J, leaving 10 bases unmatched. The V gene's germline CDR1 is MDHEN and CDR2 SYDVKM. The CDR3 is made up of 15 amino acids. CDR3 in amino acids: CASHAQGAPTYEQYV. Here the CDR3 DNA reads TGTGCCAGCCATGCACAGGGGGCGCCGACCTACGAGCAGTACGTC.

The rearrangement joins TRBV7-2 to TRBJ1-1; 9 nucleotides match TRBD1. Germline CDR1 and CDR2: SGHTA and FQGNSA. The CDR3 loop spans 15 amino acids. V lost 3 bases and J lost 6; bases outside the gene matches: 8. CDR3 nucleotides: TGTGCCAGCAGCTTTTTAACAGGGGGCGTGTCTGAAGCTTTCTTT. Protein sequence: CASSFLTGGVSEAFF.

The chain combines TRBV29-1 with TRBJ1-2; D remains unclear. Trimming shortened V by 7 bases and J by 0 bases, and 9 bases separated the two germline ends. Germline V gives CDR1 SQVTM, CDR2 ANQGSEA. This CDR3 contains 12 residues. The CDR3 region is CSAERANYGYTF. CDR3 nucleotides: TGCAGCGCTGAGAGGGCTAACTATGGCTACACCTTC.

This chain joins TRBV28 and TRBJ1-2, with a possible D match to TRBD1 (6 bases). CDR1 and CDR2 (germline): MDHEN, SYDVKM. The germline V and J ends were trimmed by 3 bases and 6 bases, with 11 bases remaining between them. The CDR3 consists of 13 residues. The CDR3 coding sequence is TGTGCCAGCAGTTTGGGGGGGCCCGATGGCTACACCTTC. Its translation: CASSLGGPDGYTF.

This clonotype was counted a few times. This chain joins TRBV3-1 and TRBJ2-3, with D uncertain. The CDR3 has 12 residues. The germline V gene encodes CDR1 LGHDT and CDR2 YNNKEL (reference sequence). Trimming left V 4 bases short and J 10 bases short, with 12 bases between. CDR3 nucleotides: TGTGCCAGCAGCCCCTTGAGAGGTTCGCAGTATTTT. Protein sequence: CASSPLRGSQYF.

A remark on this clonotype: Relative to the germline gene, one junction end is altered; a read error may explain this. The chain uses TRBV7-9 and TRBJ1-3; the D is unclear. CDR3 size: 17 residues. The germline V gene has CDR1 SEHNR and CDR2 FQNEAQ (reference sequence). In DNA, the CDR3 is TGTGCCGGCAGCTTTGTACGCAGAACATCCTCTGGAAACACCATATATTTT. This encodes CAGSFVRRTSSGNTIYF.

This clonotype has more than one count but fewer than ten. The chain links TRBV7-9 to TRBJ2-3, with D unclear. This CDR3 is 14 amino acids long. The V and J ends lost 2 bases and 2 bases respectively, with 8 bases between them. Germline V gene data show CDR1 as SEHNR and CDR2 as FQNEAQ (reference sequence). The CDR3: CASSLRPNTDTQYF. CDR3 bases: TGTGCCAGCAGCTTACGGCCCAACACAGATACGCAGTATTTT. The full variable domain, completed using reference TRBV7-9 and TRBJ2-3, is DTGVSQNPRHKITKRGQNVTFRCDPISEHNRLYWYRQTLGQGPEFLTYFQNEAQLEKSRLLSDRFSAERPKGSFSTLEIQRTEQGDSAMYLCASSLRPNTDTQYFGPGTRLTVL.

A few counts support this clonotype. The chain recombines TRBV20-1 with TRBJ1-2; TRBD1 might be the D (5 bases). Germline CDR1 reads DFQATT; CDR2 reads SNEGSKA (reference sequence). This CDR3 contains 13 residues. V lost 1 base and J 3 bases, leaving 9 bases between the germline ends. CDR3 in amino acids: CSARVRADYGYTF. The DNA for the CDR3 is TGCAGTGCTAGAGTCAGGGCGGACTATGGCTACACCTTC.

The table lists this clonotype with many counts. The chain couples TRBV30 to TRBJ1-5; 7 bases fit TRBD1. Unmatched junction bases numbered 3, after V lost 3 bases and J lost 1 base. This CDR3 has 14 residues. Germline V gives CDR1 GTSNPN, CDR2 SVGIG (reference sequence). CDR3 sequence (DNA): TGTGCCTGGAGAGAGGGACAGAGCAATCAGCCCCAGCATTTT. This translates into CAWREGQSNQPQHF.

The chain carries TRBV6-5 and TRBJ2-3, with D unclear. Trimming cost V 0 bases and J 4 bases, with 8 bases left between them. Germline V CDR1 and CDR2: MNHEY, SVGAGI. The CDR3 has 14 residues. The CDR3 reads CASSYSKFSDTQYF. The CDR3 bases are TGTGCCAGCAGTTACTCGAAGTTTTCAGATACGCAGTATTTT.

This chain uses TRBV5-6 with TRBJ1-4; 7 positions agree with TRBD1. This CDR3 spans 15 amino acids. The germline gives CDR1 SGHDT, CDR2 YYEEEE. J gave up 4 bases and V 6 bases, and 9 bases lay outside the gene matches. The CDR3 loop reads CASTYSGTVNEKLFF. CDR3 DNA: TGTGCCAGCACATACAGCGGGACAGTTAATGAAAAACTGTTTTTT.

The chain is built from TRBV5-5 and TRBJ1-5; D unclear. Germline-derived CDR1 and CDR2 are SGHKS and YYEKEE (reference sequence). V was shortened by 0 bases and J by 4 bases, with 8 bases between the two germline ends. The CDR3 runs 14 residues. CDR3 residues: CASSLASLNQPQHF. CDR3 bases: TGTGCCAGCAGCTTGGCCAGTCTAAATCAGCCCCAGCATTTT.

The chain recombines TRBV11-2 with TRBJ2-1, with TRBD2 identical over 9 bases. The CDR3 is made up of 17 amino acids. The germline CDR1 and CDR2 sequences are SGHAT and FQNNGV. Trimming cost V 3 bases and J 6 bases; bases outside gene matches: 12. The chain's CDR3 is CASSLSPMAGGLNEQFF. The CDR3 coding sequence is TGTGCCAGCAGCTTGTCCCCGATGGCGGGGGGGCTCAATGAGCAGTTCTTC.

This chain joins TRBV6-2 or TRBV6-3 and TRBJ1-5; 7 positions agree with TRBD1. The CDR3 spans 17 residues. Germline V lookup: CDR1 MNHEY, CDR2 SVGEGT. Trimming cost V 6 bases and J 3 bases; bases outside gene matches: 14. This chain's CDR3 is CASRRNRDSEFNQPQHF. The CDR3, as DNA: TGTGCCAGCAGAAGAAACCGGGACAGCGAATTCAATCAGCCCCAGCATTTT.

V gene TRBV27 combines with J gene TRBJ2-1; TRBD2 matches at 11 bases. The V segment lost 6 bases and the J segment 5 bases; nucleotides outside the gene matches: 6. The CDR3 sequence is 15 residues long. The germline V gene has CDR1 MNHEY and CDR2 SMNVEV (reference sequence). DNA for the CDR3: TGTGCCAGCAGCCTGGGACTAGCGGCCAACAATGAGCAGTTCTTC. It specifies CASSLGLAANNEQFF.

This clonotype has only a few counts. The chain links TRBV6-5 to TRBJ1-2, with a tentative D call TRBD1 (6 bases). The germline V gene encodes CDR1 MNHEY and CDR2 SVGAGI. The length of the CDR3 is 16 residues. The V end was cut by 0 bases, the J end by 6 bases, with 17 bases between. The CDR3 spells CASSYSGGRAQDGYTF. CDR3 nucleotide sequence: TGTGCCAGCAGTTACTCAGGGGGGAGGGCCCAGGATGGCTACACCTTC.

The rearrangement links TRBV6-1 to TRBJ1-1; maybe TRBD1 (5 bases). V gave up 8 bases and J gave up 0 bases, with 16 bases separating them. The CDR3 spans 15 residues. CDR1 is MNHNS, CDR2 SASEGT, per germline. In nucleotides, the CDR3 is TGTGCCAGCGTGAAGGGACCTGGGGTGAACACTGAAGCTTTCTTT. It encodes CASVKGPGVNTEAFF.

This clonotype occurred many times. The rearrangement uses TRBV20-1 and TRBJ1-4, with 7 nucleotides matching TRBD1. Germline V gene lookup returns CDR1 DFQATT and CDR2 SNEGSKA (reference sequence). V was clipped by 5 bases and J by 6 bases; unmatched bases: 6. CDR3 length equals 13 residues. The CDR3 nucleotides are TGCAGTGCTTTCGGGACAGCGGATGAAAAACTGTTTTTT. Translated, it gives CSAFGTADEKLFF.

The rearrangement uses TRBV20-1 and TRBJ1-2, with 10 bases aligning to TRBD1. The CDR3 spans 13 residues. Germline V CDR1 and CDR2: DFQATT, SNEGSKA (reference sequence). The V segment lost 2 bases and the J segment 8 bases; nucleotides outside the gene matches: 5. CDR3 coding DNA: TGCAGTGCTAGACTACGGACAGGGGGAGGCTACACCTTC. This codes for CSARLRTGGGYTF.

This clonotype has more than one count but fewer than ten. In DNA form, the CDR3 reads TGCAGTGCATCCCAACTGAGATTTCGGGGGGAGACCCAGTACTTC. This translates into CSASQLRFRGETQYF. The J gene is TRBJ2-5, the V gene TRBV20-1; possible D gene TRBD2, 6 bases. V lost 6 bases and J lost 5, with 22 bases in between. The CDR3 loop spans 15 amino acids. In germline, CDR1 is DFQATT, CDR2 SNEGSKA (reference sequence).

CDR3 residues: CASARLGELFF. DNA for the CDR3: TGTGCCAGCGCTCGTCTCGGGGAGCTGTTTTTT. The chain is built from TRBV19 and TRBJ2-2; D is ambiguous. CDR1 and CDR2 (germline): LNHDA, SQIVND (reference sequence). The CDR3 is made up of 11 amino acids. V shed 9 bases and J shed 7 bases, with 9 bases lying between them.